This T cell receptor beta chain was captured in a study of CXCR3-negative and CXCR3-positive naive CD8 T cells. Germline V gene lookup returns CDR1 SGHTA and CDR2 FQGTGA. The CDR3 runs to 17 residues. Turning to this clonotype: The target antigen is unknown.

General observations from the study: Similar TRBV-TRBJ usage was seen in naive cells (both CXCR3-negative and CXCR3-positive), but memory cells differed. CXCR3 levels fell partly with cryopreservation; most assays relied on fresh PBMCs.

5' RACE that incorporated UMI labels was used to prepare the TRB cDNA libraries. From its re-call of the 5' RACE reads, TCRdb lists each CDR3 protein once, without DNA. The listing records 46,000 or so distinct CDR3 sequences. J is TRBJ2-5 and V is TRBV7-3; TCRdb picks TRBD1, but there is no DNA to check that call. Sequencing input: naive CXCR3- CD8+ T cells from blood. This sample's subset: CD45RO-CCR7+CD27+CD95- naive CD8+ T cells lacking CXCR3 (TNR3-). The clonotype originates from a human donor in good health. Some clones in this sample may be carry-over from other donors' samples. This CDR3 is CASSPNPGDSLAETQYF.